These T cell receptor beta chains were read from a single sample in a study of cytomegalovirus exposure and HLA in healthy donors. Method: immunoSEQ multiplex PCR; TCRdb's copy keeps in-frame clones and lacks some. The profile covers some 150,000 clones, with roughly nine tenths appearing a single time and 0.65% to 0.9% taken by the ten largest. The sample consisted of PBMCs. These receptors all come from a woman under 40 in good health and CMV-seronegative. CDR3s include the opening cysteine and the closing phenylalanine or tryptophan. The D gene is left open where the match is weak. Rows may omit the clone size; those that give it use once, few, many or a size class.

v_call	clone_size	d_call	j_call	cdr3_nt	cdr3_aa
TRBV9	.	TRBD2	TRBJ2-3	TGTGCCAGCAGCGTAGCCCCCGGGGTAGCGGGAGTAGATACGCAGTATTTT	CASSVAPGVAGVDTQYF
TRBV5-1	.	TRBD2	TRBJ2-1	TGCGCCAGCAGCGGACTAGCGGGAGATAATGAGCAGTTCTTC	CASSGLAGDNEQFF
TRBV7-2	.	TRBD2	TRBJ2-5	TGTGCCAGCAGCCCCTTGGGGGGGGGACTGGAGACCCAGTACTTC	CASSPLGGGLETQYF
TRBV29-1	.	.	TRBJ2-3	TGCAGCGTTGTCTTGGGGGGAGATACGCAGTATTTT	CSVVLGGDTQYF
TRBV27	.	TRBD1	TRBJ2-7	TGTGCCAGCAGTTGGACAGGGGCCCACGGGCAGTACTTC	CASSWTGAHGQYF
TRBV7-2	once	.	TRBJ1-2	TGTGCCAGCAGCCGTCATATCACAGACCCCTCCTATGGCTACACCTTC	CASSRHITDPSYGYTF
TRBV15	.	TRBD2	TRBJ2-2	TGTGCCACCAGCAGAGTGGGGGGGAGGCTGAACACCGGGGAGCTGTTTTTT	CATSRVGGRLNTGELFF
TRBV6-6	once	TRBD1	TRBJ1-1	TGTGCCAGCACCTCAGAAGGGGGCGCTTGGACTGAAGCTTTCTTT	CASTSEGGAWTEAFF
TRBV13	.	TRBD1	TRBJ2-7	TGTGCCAGCAGCCGGGACAGTTCCCCTTCCTACGAGCAGTACTTC	CASSRDSSPSYEQYF
TRBV10-3	.	TRBD2	TRBJ2-3	TGTGCGACAGGCGCGGGGGGTACAGATACGCAGTATTTT	CATGAGGTDTQYF
TRBV27	.	TRBD1	TRBJ2-7	TGTGCCAGCCGACCACAGGGGCAAGACGAGCAGTACTTC	CASRPQGQDEQYF
TRBV28	once	.	TRBJ2-3	TGTGCCAGCAGTCCCCTGTCGAGGAGCACAGATACGCAGTATTTT	CASSPLSRSTDTQYF
TRBV28	.	.	TRBJ1-5	TGTGCCAGCAGGGGACGGGGGGGAATTGGCAATCAGCCCCAGCATTTT	CASRGRGGIGNQPQHF
TRBV18	.	.	TRBJ2-3	TGTGCCAGCTCCCCAATGATGCGCCCAGATACGCAGTATTTT	CASSPMMRPDTQYF
TRBV2	.	TRBD2	TRBJ2-3	TGTGCCAGCAAGCGGGAGACCACAGATACGCAGTATTTT	CASKRETTDTQYF
TRBV27	.	.	TRBJ2-7	TGTGCCAGCAGTCCGCCAACAGGGTACCTGGGGTACTACGAGCAGTACTTC	CASSPPTGYLGYYEQYF
TRBV7-9	.	TRBD1	TRBJ1-1	TGTGCCAGCAGCCGGACAGGGTCGGCTTTCTTT	CASSRTGSAFF
TRBV28	.	.	TRBJ1-2	TGTGCCAGCAGTCTGGGCAGGGCCGGCTACACCTTC	CASSLGRAGYTF
TRBV7-9	.	.	TRBJ2-6	TGTGCCAGCAGCAGCATTACTGGGGCCAACGTCCTGACTTTC	CASSSITGANVLTF
TRBV5-4	.	TRBD2	TRBJ2-2	TGTGCCAGCAGCCCCGGGACTAGCGGGAGCCACACCGGGGAGCTGTTTTTT	CASSPGTSGSHTGELFF
TRBV5-1	.	TRBD1	TRBJ1-5	TGCGCCAGCACCCCGGACAGGGTCGATCAGCCCCAGCATTTT	CASTPDRVDQPQHF
TRBV27	.	.	TRBJ2-7	TGTGCCAGCAGAAACACCGCCGGGGGCTACGAGCAGTACTTC	CASRNTAGGYEQYF
TRBV30	.	.	TRBJ2-7	TGTGCCTGGAAGCGAACAGGGGACTTCTACGAGCAGTACTTC	CAWKRTGDFYEQYF
TRBV7-9	.	.	TRBJ2-7	TGTGCCAGCAGCCCAATTGGACAATCCTACGAGCAGTACTTC	CASSPIGQSYEQYF
TRBV4-1	.	.	TRBJ1-1	TGCGCCAGCAGCCTAAGAGATGGACAGAACACTGAAGCTTTCTTT	CASSLRDGQNTEAFF
TRBV2	.	TRBD2	TRBJ2-3	TGTGCCAGCGGCCGCGGGCTAGCGGGAGAGGATACGCAGTATTTT	CASGRGLAGEDTQYF
TRBV5-6	.	.	TRBJ2-7	TGTGCCAGCAGCTTGAGGGGGGGAACCTACGAGCAGTACTTC	CASSLRGGTYEQYF
TRBV9	.	TRBD2	TRBJ2-3	TGTGCCAGCAGCGTTAGCGGGAGGAGCACAGATACGCAGTATTTT	CASSVSGRSTDTQYF
TRBV6-1	few	TRBD1	TRBJ1-3	TGTGCCAGCAGCGGGACAGGGGGCCTCGGAAACACCATATATTTT	CASSGTGGLGNTIYF
TRBV27	.	TRBD2	TRBJ2-7	TGTGCCAGCAGTTCCTCTAGCGGGGGGGACTACGAGCAGTACTTC	CASSSSSGGDYEQYF
TRBV7-2	.	.	TRBJ2-1	TGTGCCAGCAGCTCCACTCTACTGGAGGCTGTGAATGAGCAGTTCTTC	CASSSTLLEAVNEQFF
TRBV5-5	.	TRBD2	TRBJ2-5	TGTGCCAGCAGCGCGGGGGGGCTTAGAGAGACCCAGTACTTC	CASSAGGLRETQYF
TRBV9	once	TRBD1	TRBJ2-7	TGTGCCAGCAGCGTGGGACAGAACTCCTACGAGCAGTACTTC	CASSVGQNSYEQYF
TRBV29-1	.	.	TRBJ2-5	TGCAGCGTTCGCGGGGCAGAGACCCAGTACTTC	CSVRGAETQYF
TRBV6-5	few	TRBD1	TRBJ1-5	TGTGCCAGCAGACCAACGGGACAGGGCAATCAGCCCCAGCATTTT	CASRPTGQGNQPQHF
TRBV5-1	.	.	TRBJ2-5	TGCGCCAGCAGCTTGTACGGGGAGCAAGAGACCCAGTACTTC	CASSLYGEQETQYF
TRBV27	.	TRBD1	TRBJ1-5	TGTGCCAGCAGTCCCGACCGGGACAGGGTCAATCAGCCCCAGCATTTT	CASSPDRDRVNQPQHF
TRBV5-1	.	.	TRBJ2-5	TGCGCCAGCAGCTCGAGTAGACGGGAGGAGACCCAGTACTTC	CASSSSRREETQYF
TRBV28	.	.	TRBJ1-2	TGTGCCAGCAGTTTGGGGTCAGGGGTAGGCTATGGCTACACCTTC	CASSLGSGVGYGYTF
TRBV12-5	.	.	TRBJ1-5	TGTGCTAGTGGTTTGGACCAGGGTACTGCTAGTCAGCCCCAGCATTTT	CASGLDQGTASQPQHF
TRBV4-1	few	TRBD1	TRBJ2-1	TGCGCCAGCAGCCAAGATTCCGGGACAGGGTCCTCGATTTTCTACAATGAGCAGTTCTTC	CASSQDSGTGSSIFYNEQFF
TRBV2	.	TRBD2	TRBJ2-5	TGTGCCAGCGGCCCGGGACTAGCGGGACTAGAGACCCAGTACTTC	CASGPGLAGLETQYF
TRBV28	.	.	TRBJ1-1	TGTGCCAGTGGACGGGGCACTGAAGCTTTCTTT	CASGRGTEAFF
TRBV6-5	.	.	TRBJ2-7	TGTGCCAGCAGTTACTCAGAGTCCTACGAGCAGTACTTC	CASSYSESYEQYF
TRBV6-1	.	.	TRBJ2-5	TGTGCCAGCAGTGAAAACGGGGGTCGCGGCGAGACCCAGTACTTC	CASSENGGRGETQYF
TRBV30	.	.	TRBJ1-5	TGTGCCTGGAGTGTAGAGGGCCAGCCCCAGCATTTT	CAWSVEGQPQHF
TRBV27	.	TRBD1	TRBJ1-2	TGTGCCAGCAGTTGGGGGACAGGGTCAGGCTATGGCTACACCTTC	CASSWGTGSGYGYTF
TRBV7-9	.	TRBD1	TRBJ1-2	TGTGCCAGCAGCTTAACCCCTTACCGGGACAGGGTTTCTAACTATGGCTACACCTTC	CASSLTPYRDRVSNYGYTF
TRBV5-6	.	TRBD2	TRBJ2-3	TGTGCCAGCAGCTTGGTTGCGGGAGGCACAGATACGCAGTATTTT	CASSLVAGGTDTQYF
TRBV19	.	TRBD2	TRBJ2-5	TGTGCCAGTAGTATATGGGCTAGCGGGAGTGAGACCCAGTACTTC	CASSIWASGSETQYF
TRBV6-5	.	.	TRBJ1-2	TGTGCCAGCAGCCCCACGATTGGACAGCCCTATGGCTACACCTTC	CASSPTIGQPYGYTF